The present entry profiles one T cell receptor (beta chain) with its context. Its antigen is not known. With a much larger clone just one base away, this may be a read error. Synthesis of cDNA was accomplished via 5'RACE employing 10-nucleotide random UMIs. Every sequencing run returned over 190 million TCR-beta sequences, which were derived from 15-18 subjects. TCRdb recomputed calls from the 5' RACE reads with MiXCR, one row per CDR3 protein. The sample lists about 62,000 distinct CDR3 sequences; roughly 3.5% were seen once. The CDR3 consists of 14 residues. The germline CDR1 and CDR2 sequences are SGHTS and YDEGEE. Trimming cost V 4 bases and J 1 base, with 11 bases left between them. This sample is drawn from a study of neurological immune-mediated disorders. Broader study findings: TCR clonal expansion peaked in HTLV-1-associated myelopathy patients and was lowest in multiple sclerosis patients. None of the CDR3 amino acid sequences found in expanded clones was shared across subjects. This suggests that the TCR-beta repertoires were private in all groups.

The specimen sequenced was PBMCs. This sequence was found in a woman in her fifties or sixties with multiple sclerosis. The V and J genes are TRBV5-8 and TRBJ2-5; D may be TRBD2 (5 bases). CDR3 sequence (DNA): TGTGCCAGCAGCCCGGGAAACATCCAAGAGACCCAGTACTTC. Translating it yields CASSPGNIQETQYF.